This T cell receptor beta chain was profiled in a study of blood T cell repertoires in COVID-19. Across the whole study: The United States, Italy and Spain supplied acute and convalescent COVID-19 samples. The analysed material was cDNA or gDNA that came from T cells, B-cell-depleted T cells, or PBMCs.

CDR3 length equals 15 residues. Germline CDR1 and CDR2: SGHVS and FQNEAQ. V gave up 5 bases and J gave up 2 bases, with 15 bases separating them. During active infection, Seattle patients enrolled and were then monitored through disease. The protocol was immunoSEQ multiplex PCR, while the TCRdb copy is restricted to in-frame clones and leaves out a portion. The data show 150,000 to 200,000 clones, 70% to 80% seen once. The clonotype comes from a middle-aged woman with COVID-19, enrolled during active disease. Sequenced input: peripheral blood. The V call is TRBV7-8, the J call TRBJ1-1; the D gene is possibly TRBD1 (6 bases). CDR3 sequence (DNA): TGTGCCAGCAGCCGGAACAGGGTCCGTAACACTGAAGCTTTCTTT. This gives the protein CASSRNRVRNTEAFF.